This TCR beta chain was found in a study of graft-versus-host responses after intestinal transplantation. The study, taken as a whole, reports: Peak circulating GvH clone levels tracked with early post-transplant HvG declines.

Comment on this clone: The antigen remains unidentified.

Repertoires were generated with immunoSEQ multiplex PCR, while TCRdb's copy carries only in-frame clones and drops some. The table includes under 150,000 clones, around nine tenths detected once. The CDR3 extends over 15 amino acids. Germline CDR1 and CDR2: SGDLS and YYNGEE. The trim removed 0 bases at V and 7 bases at J, leaving 7 bases unmatched. Sample: unstimulated CD4+ T cells sorted from spleen or lymph node cells, taken before intestinal transplant. V gene TRBV9 combines with J gene TRBJ2-1, with 7 positions matching TRBD1. The sequence was collected from a human donor who received an intestinal transplant. The CDR3 is CASSVDGQVFNEQFF. CDR3 nucleotides: TGTGCCAGCAGCGTAGATGGACAGGTTTTTAATGAGCAGTTCTTC.